Below are 4 T cell receptor beta chains sequenced from a single sample in a study of blood T cell repertoires in COVID-19. Profiling relied on immunoSEQ multiplex PCR, and the TCRdb table lists in-frame clones only, not all of them. The data hold under 200,000 clones, with more than 65% observed a single time. Sequenced: PBMCs or T cells enriched from blood (not recorded which). These receptors were obtained from a man in his fifties or sixties who had recovered from COVID-19.

V is TRBV15 and J is TRBJ2-7, with D unresolved. Germline values: CDR1 LNHNV, CDR2 YYDKDF (reference sequence). The CDR3 is 13 amino acids. V lost 0 bases and J 4 bases, leaving 7 bases between the germline ends. The CDR3 DNA sequence: TGTGCCACCAGCAGAGATCGGTGGTACGAGCAGTACTTC. It yields the protein CATSRDRWYEQYF.

The V gene is TRBV21-1, the J gene TRBJ2-1; the tabulated D call, TRBD2, remains unverified against the DNA. TRBV21-1 is a listed pseudogene. The CDR3 loop spans 17 amino acids. The DNA for the CDR3 is TGTGCCAGCAGTCGGTTTTGCGGGAGGGCCGATTACAATGAGCAGTTCTTC. Translated, it gives CASSRFCGRADYNEQFF.

The chain carries TRBV18 and TRBJ2-1, with 12 bases matching TRBD1. Per germline, CDR1 KGHSH and CDR2 LQKENI. J lost 10 bases, V lost 3 bases, and 7 bases had no gene match. The CDR3 is made up of 15 amino acids. The CDR3 DNA reads TGTGCCAGCTCACCCGAGGGACAGGGGGCCGGAGAGCAGTTCTTC. Protein: CASSPEGQGAGEQFF.

CDR3 DNA: TGTGCCAGCAGCTTAAACTCAGGGGGGTATGGCTACACCTTC. Amino acid sequence: CASSLNSGGYGYTF. This rearrangement joins TRBV7-3 to TRBJ1-2, with 7 nucleotides matching TRBD1. The CDR3 length is 14 residues. The germline V gene has CDR1 SGHTA and CDR2 FQGTGA. After removal of 1 base from V and 5 bases from J, the junction contained 4 bases not matched to a gene.